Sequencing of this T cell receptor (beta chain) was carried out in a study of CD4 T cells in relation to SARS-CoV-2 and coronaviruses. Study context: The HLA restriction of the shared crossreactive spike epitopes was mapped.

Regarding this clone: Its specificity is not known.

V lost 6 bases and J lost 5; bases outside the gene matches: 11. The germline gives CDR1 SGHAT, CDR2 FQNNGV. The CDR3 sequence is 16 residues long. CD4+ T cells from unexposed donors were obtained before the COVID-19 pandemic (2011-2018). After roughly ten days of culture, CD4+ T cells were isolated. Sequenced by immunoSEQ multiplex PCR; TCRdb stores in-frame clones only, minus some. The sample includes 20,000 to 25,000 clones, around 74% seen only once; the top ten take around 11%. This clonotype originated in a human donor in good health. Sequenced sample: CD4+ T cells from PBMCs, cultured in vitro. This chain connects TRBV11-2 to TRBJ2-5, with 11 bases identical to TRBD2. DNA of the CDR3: TGTGCCAGCAGTTTTACTAGCGGGAGAGCAGCTGAGACCCAGTACTTC. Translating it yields CASSFTSGRAAETQYF. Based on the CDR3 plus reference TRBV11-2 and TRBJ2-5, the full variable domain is EAGVAQSPRYKIIEKRQSVAFWCNPISGHATLYWYQQILGQGPKLLIQFQNNGVVDDSQLPKDRFSAERLKGVDSTLKIQPAKLEDSAVYLCASSFTSGRAAETQYFGPGTRLLVL.